This T cell receptor beta chain stems from a study of shared clonotypes between healthy human individuals. V gave up 4 bases and J gave up 2 bases, with 16 bases separating them. From germline, CDR1 is SGDLS and CDR2 YYNGEE. The CDR3 extends over 15 amino acids. In the sorted-subset replicate PCRs, 150 to 200 ng DNA, some 30,000 T cell genomes, was used. Method: immunoSEQ multiplex PCR; TCRdb's copy keeps in-frame clones and lacks some. The data show roughly 850,000 clones, 90% to 98% seen once. Naivety among CD8 cells was defined by CD45RO negativity and positive CCR7 selection, thereby excluding terminally differentiated effector memory CD45RA+ cells.

This receptor was obtained from a man aged 25 to 40 in good health. Specimen: naive CD8+ T cells sorted from blood. V and J are TRBV9 and TRBJ2-7, with D unresolved. The CDR3 loop is CASSTRGGPTYEQYF. CDR3 DNA sequence: TGTGCCAGCAGCACCCGAGGTGGGCCCACCTACGAGCAGTACTTC.